The entry below gives a single T cell receptor beta chain sequence along with its context. The data stem from a study of monozygotic twins with inflammatory bowel disease. Both TCRalpha and TCRbeta cDNA were subjected to two nested PCRs lasting around 15 and 9 cycles. TCRdb re-called the 5' RACE reads, yielding one record per CDR3 amino acid sequence without DNA. Here the sample table reports approximately 400,000 distinct CDR3 sequences. CDR1 and CDR2 (germline): DFQATT, SNEGSKA (reference sequence). This CDR3 has 17 residues. The V and J genes are TRBV20-1 and TRBJ2-1; the D gene TCRdb calls, TRBD2, cannot be checked with no DNA. The source material was blood. The sequence was obtained from a human donor with ulcerative colitis or Crohn's disease, or a healthy co-twin of an affected twin (not recorded which). Here the CDR3 reads CSARGRLAGEVYNEQFF.